This passage covers 30 T cell receptor beta chains from one sample sequenced in a study of molecular identifiers for immune sequencing clone quantification. TCRdb independently ran MiXCR on the PCR reads; one entry per CDR3 protein. The profile shows roughly 320,000 distinct CDR3 sequences, around 21% of them singletons. The source material was naive CD8+ T cells from blood, with Jurkat cell RNA spiked in. The subset is: FACS-sorted CD8+CD4-CCR7+CD45RA+ naive T cells. These receptors came from a human donor in good health. Some libraries in this study had Jurkat cell RNA spiked in.

At least ten counts were recorded for this clonotype. V and J are TRBV6-5 and TRBJ2-5, with D perhaps TRBD1 (5 bases). V was pared by 6 bases and J by 0 bases, with 11 bases between. The CDR3 contains 14 residues. CDR1 and CDR2 from the germline V gene are MNHEY and SVGAGI. The CDR3 loop is CASSPTTDQETQYF. The CDR3 DNA is TGTGCCAGCAGCCCAACGACAGACCAAGAGACCCAGTACTTC.

Comment on this clonotype: This may arise from a read error, as a much more abundant clone is one base away. J is TRBJ2-3 and V is TRBV2, with 7 bases aligning to TRBD2. The CDR3 totals 14 residues. Germline V gene data show CDR1 as SNHLY and CDR2 as FYNNEI. CDR3 in amino acids: CARKEASGTDTRYF. CDR3 bases: TGTGCCAGAAAGGAGGCTAGCGGCACAGATACGCGGTATTTT.

This clonotype was counted ten times or more. The CDR3 region has the DNA TGTGCCAGCAGCTTAGCCTTCGCGGCTAGCGGGGGCCTGGGGCTCGTCACAGATACGCAGTATTTT. It specifies CASSLAFAASGGLGLVTDTQYF. This chain connects TRBV7-2 to TRBJ2-3, with TRBD2 identical over 10 bases. CDR3 length: 22 residues. After removal of 0 bases from V and 2 bases from J, the junction contained 20 bases not matched to a gene. Germline CDR1 SGHTA, CDR2 FQGNSA.

There are many counts of this clonotype. The V call is TRBV6-1, the J call TRBJ2-3, with 7 nucleotides matching TRBD1. This CDR3 has 15 amino acids. The germline gives CDR1 MNHNS, CDR2 SASEGT. Unmatched junction bases numbered 4, after V lost 2 bases and J lost 2 bases. The CDR3 protein is CASSEWDSPTDTQYF. The DNA of the CDR3 is TGTGCCAGCAGTGAATGGGACAGTCCCACAGATACGCAGTATTTT.

This clonotype has a count of ten or more. V and J are TRBV20-1 and TRBJ1-1; TRBD1 matches at 7 bases. This CDR3 is 12 amino acids long. The V and J ends lost 6 bases and 4 bases, in that order; junction bases with no gene match: 5. Germline V gene data show CDR1 as DFQATT and CDR2 as SNEGSKA (reference sequence). The CDR3 sequence is CSARGVTTEAFF. The CDR3 DNA is TGCAGTGCCAGGGGGGTTACCACTGAAGCTTTCTTT.

Remarks on this clonotype: This may be a read error, as it is one base from a much larger clone. This chain uses TRBV24-1 with TRBJ2-2; perhaps D is TRBD1 or TRBD2 (5 bases each). The CDR3 is 15 residues long. The germline V and J ends were trimmed by 6 bases and 6 bases, with 16 bases remaining between them. The V gene's germline CDR1 is KGHDR and CDR2 SFDVKD. For the CDR3, the DNA is TGTGCCACCAGTAATCGACGGGACCGCCCCGGGGAGCTGTTTTTT. Its protein product is CATSNRRDRPGELFF.

Remarks on this clonotype: Germline is not matched at one junction end, which may reflect a read error. The rearrangement links TRBV7-9 to TRBJ2-1; TRBD1 matches at 9 bases. This CDR3 spans 15 amino acids. Germline V gene sequence: CDR1 SEHNR, CDR2 FQNEAQ (reference sequence). The CDR3 DNA reads TGTGCCAGCAGCGCCCGGGACAGGGACTACAATGAGCCGTTCTTC. This sequence encodes CASSARDRDYNEPFF.

This clonotype was observed many times. The rearrangement links TRBV7-2 to TRBJ1-5, with D unresolved. This CDR3 contains 13 residues. Germline values: CDR1 SGHTA, CDR2 FQGNSA. V lost 1 base, J lost 7 bases, and 8 bases lay in between. The CDR3 coding sequence is TGTGCCAGCAGCTTAGGTGGTCACCAGCCCCAGCATTTT. It codes for CASSLGGHQPQHF.

This clonotype has ten or more counts. V usage is TRBV2 and J usage is TRBJ2-3, with D hard to call. The germline V gene has CDR1 SNHLY and CDR2 FYNNEI. This CDR3 region has 16 residues. V was cut by 3 bases and J by 4 bases, with 17 bases left in between. CDR3 loop: CASSEVLSKSPDTQYF. CDR3 in DNA: TGTGCCAGCAGTGAGGTCCTTTCGAAGAGTCCAGATACGCAGTATTTT.

The genes are TRBV7-9 and TRBJ2-3; TRBD1 matches at 9 bases. Germline CDR1 reads SEHNR; CDR2 reads FQNEAQ (reference sequence). The CDR3 runs to 15 residues. The J segment lost 5 bases and the V segment lost 5 bases, leaving 8 bases of the junction unmatched. The CDR3 is CASSLDRGCVDTQYF. The CDR3, as DNA: TGTGCCAGCAGCCTAGACAGGGGGTGCGTAGATACGCAGTATTTT.

This clonotype was picked up one time. The junction differs from germline at one of its ends, possibly a read error. The J gene is TRBJ2-1, the V gene TRBV12-3 or TRBV12-4, with 11 positions matching TRBD2. The CDR3 contains 16 residues. The CDR3 coding sequence is TGTGCCAGCAGGCCCAGTCTAGCGGGGGGAAGGAATGAGCAGTGCTTC. This encodes CASRPSLAGGRNEQCF.

In DNA, the CDR3 is TGTGCCAGCAGTACAACCCCGGGACTAGCGGGAGCCGCAGATACGCAGTATTTT. It specifies CASSTTPGLAGAADTQYF. The rearrangement links TRBV2 to TRBJ2-3; 14 bases match TRBD2. The germline V gene has CDR1 SNHLY and CDR2 FYNNEI. With V trimmed by 5 bases and J by 4 bases, 11 bases remained unmatched. The CDR3 is 18 residues long.

This clonotype was observed at least ten times. This chain connects TRBV5-1 to TRBJ2-6; TRBD1 is a possible D gene (6 bases). From germline, CDR1 is SGHRS and CDR2 YFSETQ. V was shortened by 0 bases and J by 0 bases, with 13 bases between the two germline ends. This CDR3 has 18 amino acids. CDR3 DNA: TGCGCCAGCAGCTTGGCCCCGGACAGCCGCTCTGGGGCCAACGTCCTGACTTTC. It codes for CASSLAPDSRSGANVLTF. The full variable domain, with the rest looked up from reference TRBV5-1 and TRBJ2-6, is KAGVTQTPRYLIKTRGQQVTLSCSPISGHRSVSWYQQTPGQGLQFLFEYFSETQRNKGNFPGRFSGRQFSNSRSEMNVSTLELGDSALYLCASSLAPDSRSGANVLTFGAGSRLTVL.

This clonotype was detected a few times. The CDR3 here is CASSYSSGTGRRDNEQFF. In nucleotides, the CDR3 is TGTGCCAGCAGTTACAGTTCCGGGACAGGAAGGAGGGACAATGAGCAGTTCTTC. V and J are TRBV6-5 and TRBJ2-1, with 8 nucleotides matching TRBD1. Germline values: CDR1 MNHEY, CDR2 SVGAGI. V lost 2 bases and J lost 5; bases outside the gene matches: 14. The CDR3 consists of 18 residues.

Comment on this clonotype: Since no conserved phenylalanine or tryptophan closes the CDR3, a read error is the likely cause. The DNA is omitted, as the CDR3 cannot be located on it reliably, and the CDR3 follows TCRdb's listing. The chain has TRBV5-6 and TRBJ2-5; no DNA check was done on the table's D call, TRBD2. The CDR3 totals 16 residues, both ends included. Per the germline V gene, CDR1 is SGHDT and CDR2 is YYEEEE. The chain's CDR3 is CASSPQAVSYMETQCL.

As concerns this clonotype: As the CDR3 is not closed by the conserved phenylalanine or tryptophan, this likely results from a read error. The chain joins TRBV12-5 to TRBJ2-3; 7 positions agree with TRBD2. The CDR3 contains 13 residues. CDR1 is LGHNT, CDR2 FRNRAP, per germline. The J segment lost 6 bases and the V segment lost 6 bases, leaving 6 bases of the junction unmatched. CDR3 residues: CASGQRGWDTQYL. CDR3 nucleotide sequence: TGTGCTAGTGGCCAGCGGGGTTGGGATACGCAGTATCTT.

Notes on this clonotype: A read error is possible here, since a much larger clone lies one base away. The genes are TRBV13 and TRBJ2-3; TRBD2 matches 7 bases. Looked up from germline, CDR1 is PRHDT and CDR2 is FYEKMQ (reference sequence). CDR3 length: 17 amino acids. CDR3 residues: CASSLAPAGDNTDAQYF. The CDR3 DNA follows: TGTGCCAGCAGCTTAGCTCCTGCGGGAGACAACACAGATGCGCAGTATTTT.

This clonotype has a count of ten or more. V usage is TRBV6-5 and J usage is TRBJ2-7; 7 positions agree with TRBD1. The V gene's germline CDR1 is MNHEY and CDR2 SVGAGI. This CDR3 spans 16 amino acids. Losses at the gene ends were 0 bases for V and 2 bases for J; bases not matched to a gene: 7. The CDR3 DNA reads as TGTGCCAGCAGTTACTCAACCGGGACAGTCACCTACGAGCAGTACTTC. This encodes CASSYSTGTVTYEQYF.

The chain is built from TRBV7-3 and TRBJ2-3, with D maybe TRBD2 (5 bases). V gave up 4 bases and J gave up 4 bases, with 15 bases separating them. Germline V gene lookup returns CDR1 SGHTA and CDR2 FQGTGA. CDR3 size: 15 residues. The CDR3 DNA follows: TGTGCCAGCAGCTCCCTCCTACTAGTTGCAGATACGCAGTATTTT. Protein: CASSSLLLVADTQYF.

For this clonotype: This sequence may be a read error, since a much larger clone differs from it by one base. The chain carries TRBV6-2 or TRBV6-3 and TRBJ2-6; 9 nucleotides agree with TRBD2. Germline CDR1 is MNHEY and CDR2 is SVGEGT. CDR3 length equals 19 residues. The CDR3 DNA reads as TGTGCCGGCAGTTACTCCCGAAGCGGGGGGTTCTCTGGGGCCAACGTCCTGACTTTC. Its translation is CAGSYSRSGGFSGANVLTF.

Regarding this clonotype: Relative to the germline gene, one junction end is altered; a read error may explain this. The genes are TRBV4-3 and TRBJ1-5, with D perhaps matching TRBD1 (6 bases). From germline, CDR1 is LGHNA and CDR2 YSLEER. The CDR3 consists of 16 residues. The CDR3 nucleotides are TGCGCCGGCAGCCAAGATTCTTCAGGGGGCAATCAGCCCCAGCATTTT. It encodes CAGSQDSSGGNQPQHF.

In this sample, this clonotype turned up a few times. Mismatch with germline at one junction end may stem from a read error. The chain employs TRBV6-2 or TRBV6-3 and TRBJ2-3; tentatively, D is TRBD2 (6 bases). The CDR3 is 16 residues long. Germline CDR1 reads MNHEY; CDR2 reads SVGEGT. The CDR3 DNA reads TGTACCAGCAGTTACGTGCTAGCGTGGGGCACAGATACGCAGTATTTT. Translated, it gives CTSSYVLAWGTDTQYF.

In its sample, this clonotype was seen many times. This sequence joins TRBV6-5 and TRBJ2-3; TRBD2 matches 8 bases. This CDR3 is 16 amino acids long. CDR1 and CDR2 from the germline V gene are MNHEY and SVGAGI. Trimming cost V 2 bases and J 6 bases; bases outside gene matches: 10. CDR3: CASSYDTGGAGDTQYF. DNA of the CDR3: TGTGCCAGCAGTTACGACACCGGGGGGGCCGGGGATACGCAGTATTTT.

Concerning this clonotype itself: One end of the junction varies from germline; a read error may be responsible. This sequence joins TRBV11-2 and TRBJ2-7, with D hard to call. This CDR3 has 12 amino acids. Looked up from germline, CDR1 is SGHAT and CDR2 is FQNNGV. The CDR3 nucleotides read TGTGCCAGCAACCCACAAGACCTCGAGCAGCACTTC. Translated, it gives CASNPQDLEQHF. The whole variable domain, filled in from reference TRBV11-2 and TRBJ2-7, reads EAGVAQSPRYKIIEKRQSVAFWCNPISGHATLYWYQQILGQGPKLLIQFQNNGVVDDSQLPKDRFSAERLKGVDSTLKIQPAKLEDSAVYLCASNPQDLEQHFGPGTRLTVT.

In regard to this clonotype: With a much larger clone just one base away, this may be a read error. The chain recombines TRBV24-1 with TRBJ2-5; a weak D match, TRBD2 (5 bases). CDR3 length: 17 amino acids. V was clipped by 4 bases and J by 2 bases, with 19 bases between them. From germline, CDR1 is KGHDR and CDR2 SFDVKD. The CDR3 DNA is TGTGCCACCAGTGACCGCCTCTTAGCGACTCGACAAGAGACCCAGTACTTC. Translated: CATSDRLLATRQETQYF.

This clonotype came up once. A much larger clone lies one base from this, so it may be a read error. Given the absence of the conserved phenylalanine or tryptophan at the CDR3 end, a read error is likely. The V and J genes are TRBV12-3 or TRBV12-4 and TRBJ2-1, with a tentative D call TRBD1 (5 bases). The CDR3 extends over 12 amino acids. V was cut by 8 bases and J by 6 bases, with 11 bases left in between. The CDR3 loop reads CASGQGFNEQFV. CDR3 DNA sequence: TGTGCCAGCGGTCAGGGTTTCAATGAGCAGTTCGTC.

J is TRBJ1-4 and V is TRBV6-5; maybe TRBD1 (5 bases). Trimming removed 4 bases from V and 0 bases from J, with 6 bases in between. The CDR3 is 14 amino acids. CDR1 is MNHEY and CDR2 is SVGAGI in the germline V gene. The CDR3: CASSSGATNEKLFF. The DNA of the CDR3 is TGTGCCAGCAGTTCGGGGGCAACTAATGAAAAACTGTTTTTT.

The chain uses TRBV20-1 and TRBJ2-7, with a possible D match to TRBD1 (6 bases). The CDR3 runs 14 residues. The germline V gene has CDR1 DFQATT and CDR2 SNEGSKA (reference sequence). Trimming cost V 3 bases and J 3 bases, with 15 bases left between them. This CDR3 is CSASLGAPHYEQYF. The CDR3 nucleotides read TGCAGTGCTAGTTTGGGGGCCCCCCACTACGAGCAGTACTTC.

This chain connects TRBV3-1 to TRBJ2-3, with D possibly matching TRBD2 (6 bases). Germline CDR1 and CDR2: LGHDT and YNNKEL (reference sequence). The CDR3 loop spans 15 amino acids. V dropped 0 bases and J dropped 2 bases, with 9 bases sitting between them. CDR3 residues: CASSQDGGYTDTQYF. The DNA for the CDR3 is TGTGCCAGCAGCCAAGATGGGGGGTACACAGATACGCAGTATTTT.

The chain couples TRBV12-3 or TRBV12-4 to TRBJ1-1; D might be TRBD1 (6 bases). The CDR3 spans 12 residues. V was pared by 7 bases and J by 5 bases, with 11 bases between. The DNA of the CDR3 is TGTGCCAGCAAGGGGGTCTGGACTGAAGCTTTCTTT. Its translation: CASKGVWTEAFF.